Below, one TCR beta chain is given with its context. The antigen remains undetermined. This entry belongs to a study of blood T cells in healthy people across ages. Background on the study: The template switching approach captured approximately one barcoded beta molecule for every two T cells. Study outcomes and limitations: In these data, TCR beta diversity tracked strongly with naive T cell percentage.

The authors ran a second PCR of 7 to 11 cycles using a sample-barcoded 5' primer and a J-beta primer mix. Every single cDNA molecule received a tag from a template-switch adaptor with 12 random nucleotides. TCRdb re-derived calls from the 5' RACE reads in MiXCR, one entry per CDR3 protein. This sample has 1.5 million to 2 million distinct CDR3 sequences, with just under 50% found just once. V lost 3 bases, J lost 8 bases, and 6 bases stayed unmatched. The CDR3 spans 13 residues. Germline CDR1 reads LNHNV; CDR2 reads YYDKDF (reference sequence). This TCR was sampled from a woman aged 40 to 49 in good health. Source material: blood. This rearrangement joins TRBV15 to TRBJ1-2, with 7 bases that match TRBD1. The CDR3 spells CATSRIYRGGYTF. CDR3 DNA: TGTGCCACCAGCAGGATCTACAGGGGCGGCTACACCTTC.